The 5 T cell receptor beta chains in this list originate from one sample, sequenced in a study of Graves' ophthalmopathy and Graves' hyperthyroidism. RNA transcripts yielded amplified TCR beta CDR3 regions. The authors performed first-round RT-PCR with HTBI primers and then a second-round multiplex PCR. TCRdb redid the calling of the multiplex PCR reads with MiXCR, one entry per CDR3 protein. The table has around 600,000 distinct CDR3 sequences, over 40% seen once. Sequences were obtained from peripheral blood. These receptors were collected from an adult man with Graves' ophthalmopathy.

V and J are TRBV10-3 and TRBJ1-1; a weak D match, TRBD1 (5 bases). CDR1 ENHRY and CDR2 SYGVKD come from the germline V gene. Trimming removed 4 bases from V and 10 bases from J, with 16 bases in between. CDR3 size: 13 residues. The CDR3, as DNA: TGTGCCATCAGTGCGCAGGGTCCATTTGGAGCTTTCTTT. Protein sequence: CAISAQGPFGAFF.

Only a few counts were recorded for this clonotype. The chain uses TRBV18 and TRBJ1-1, with D uncertain. Trimming shortened V by 0 bases and J by 4 bases, and 6 bases separated the two germline ends. The CDR3 runs to 13 residues. In germline, CDR1 is KGHSH, CDR2 LQKENI. The DNA of the CDR3 is TGTGCCAGCTCACCACCGGACGGCACTGAAGCTTTCTTT. It translates to CASSPPDGTEAFF.

The chain carries TRBV10-3 and TRBJ2-6; 9 nucleotides align to TRBD1. The CDR3 contains 17 residues. V shed 6 bases, J shed 3 bases, and the junction held 9 bases outside the gene matches. The V gene's germline CDR1 is ENHRY and CDR2 SYGVKD. The chain's CDR3 is CAIRPDRGGFGANVLTF. The CDR3 DNA reads as TGTGCCATCAGACCGGACAGGGGAGGCTTTGGGGCCAACGTCCTGACTTTC.

The chain carries TRBV11-3 and TRBJ2-7; the match to TRBD1 covers 10 bases. V lost 4 bases and J lost 4; bases outside the gene matches: 4. The CDR3 covers 14 residues. Germline V CDR1 and CDR2: SGHNT, YENEEA. CDR3 amino acids: CASSSGQGGYEQYF. The CDR3 DNA reads TGTGCCAGCAGCTCCGGACAGGGGGGATACGAGCAGTACTTC.

CDR3 amino acids: CASSLSRDSAYEQYF. CDR3 DNA sequence: TGTGCCAGCAGCTTATCCCGGGACAGTGCCTACGAGCAGTACTTC. V and J are TRBV11-3 and TRBJ2-7, with 7 bases matching TRBD1. Germline CDR1 and CDR2: SGHNT and YENEEA. V trimming: 2 bases; J trimming: 2 bases; junction bases outside the gene matches: 6. The CDR3 has 15 residues.